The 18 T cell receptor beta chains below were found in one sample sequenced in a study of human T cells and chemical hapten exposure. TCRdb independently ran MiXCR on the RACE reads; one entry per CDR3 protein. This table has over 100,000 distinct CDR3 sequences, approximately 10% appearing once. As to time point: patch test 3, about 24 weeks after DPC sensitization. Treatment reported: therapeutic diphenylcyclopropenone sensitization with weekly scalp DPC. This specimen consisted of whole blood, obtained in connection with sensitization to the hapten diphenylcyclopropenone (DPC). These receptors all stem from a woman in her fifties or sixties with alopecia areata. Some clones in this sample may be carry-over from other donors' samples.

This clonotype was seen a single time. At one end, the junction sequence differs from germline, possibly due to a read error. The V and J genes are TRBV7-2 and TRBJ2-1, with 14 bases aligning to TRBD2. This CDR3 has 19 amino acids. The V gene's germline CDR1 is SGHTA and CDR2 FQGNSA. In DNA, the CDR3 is TGTGCCAGCAGCTTAGTGGGACTAGCGGGAGCGAACTCCTACAATAAGCAGTTCTTC. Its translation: CASSLVGLAGANSYNKQFF.

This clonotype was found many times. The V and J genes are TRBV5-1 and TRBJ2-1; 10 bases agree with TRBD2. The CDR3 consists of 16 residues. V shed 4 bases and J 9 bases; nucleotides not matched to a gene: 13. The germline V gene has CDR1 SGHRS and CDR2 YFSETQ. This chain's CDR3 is CASSRLLSGGAGEQFF. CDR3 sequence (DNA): TGCGCCAGCAGCCGTCTTCTGAGCGGGGGGGCTGGTGAGCAGTTCTTC.

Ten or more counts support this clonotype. The CDR3, as DNA: TGTGCCAGCACTCCTTGGACAGGGAACTTCCCTGGGGCCAACGTCCTGACTTTC. Translated: CASTPWTGNFPGANVLTF. V is TRBV12-3 or TRBV12-4 and J is TRBJ2-6; 8 bases are shared with TRBD1. V trimming: 7 bases; J trimming: 2 bases; junction bases outside the gene matches: 13. The CDR3 extends over 18 amino acids.

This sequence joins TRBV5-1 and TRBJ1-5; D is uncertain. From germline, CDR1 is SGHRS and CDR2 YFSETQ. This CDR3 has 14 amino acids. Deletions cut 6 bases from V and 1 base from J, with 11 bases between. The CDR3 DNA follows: TGCGCCAGCACGTGGACGGTGAGCAATCAGCCCCAGCATTTT. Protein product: CASTWTVSNQPQHF.

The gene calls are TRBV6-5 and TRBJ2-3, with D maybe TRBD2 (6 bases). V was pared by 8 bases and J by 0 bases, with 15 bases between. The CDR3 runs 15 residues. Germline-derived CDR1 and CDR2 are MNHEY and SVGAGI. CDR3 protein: CASGLSGHSTDTQYF. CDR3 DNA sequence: TGTGCCAGCGGCTTAAGCGGGCACAGCACAGATACGCAGTATTTT.

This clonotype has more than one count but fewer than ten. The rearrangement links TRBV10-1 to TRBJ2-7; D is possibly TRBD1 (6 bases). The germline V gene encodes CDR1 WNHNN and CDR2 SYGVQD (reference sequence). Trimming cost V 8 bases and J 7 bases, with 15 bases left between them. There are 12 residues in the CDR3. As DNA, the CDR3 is TGCGCCAGCGGGGACATCTCAGGGGAGCAGTACTTC. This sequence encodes CASGDISGEQYF.

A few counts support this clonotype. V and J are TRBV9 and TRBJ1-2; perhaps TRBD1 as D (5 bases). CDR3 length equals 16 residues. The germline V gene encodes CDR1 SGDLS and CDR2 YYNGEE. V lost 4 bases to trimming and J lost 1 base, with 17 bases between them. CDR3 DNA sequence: TGTGCCAGCAGCCCGACAGTTCAAAACTGTAACTATGGCTACACCTTC. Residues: CASSPTVQNCNYGYTF.

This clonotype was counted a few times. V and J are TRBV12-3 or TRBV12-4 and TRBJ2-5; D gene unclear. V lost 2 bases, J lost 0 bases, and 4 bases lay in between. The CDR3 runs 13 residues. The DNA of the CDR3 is TGTGCCAGCAGTTTAAACTACCAAGAGACCCAGTACTTC. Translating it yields CASSLNYQETQYF.

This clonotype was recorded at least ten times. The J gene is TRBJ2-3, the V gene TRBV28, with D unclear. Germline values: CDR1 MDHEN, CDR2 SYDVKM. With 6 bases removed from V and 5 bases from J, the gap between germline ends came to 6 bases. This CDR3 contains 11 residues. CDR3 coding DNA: TGTGCCAGCAGAACAGAAGATACGCAGTATTTT. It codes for CASRTEDTQYF.

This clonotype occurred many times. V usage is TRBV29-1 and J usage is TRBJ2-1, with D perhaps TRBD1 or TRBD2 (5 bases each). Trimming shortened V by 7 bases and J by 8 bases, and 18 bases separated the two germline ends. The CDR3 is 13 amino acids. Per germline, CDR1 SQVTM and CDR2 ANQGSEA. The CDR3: CSAPGRFEDEQFF. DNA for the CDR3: TGCAGCGCCCCGGGGCGTTTTGAGGATGAGCAGTTCTTC.

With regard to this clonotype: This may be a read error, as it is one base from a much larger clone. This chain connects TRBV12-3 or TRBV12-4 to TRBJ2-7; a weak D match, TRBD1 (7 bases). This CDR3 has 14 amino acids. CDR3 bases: TGTGCCAGCAGTTTTTCCAGGGGGGCCTACGAGCGGTACTTC. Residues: CASSFSRGAYERYF.

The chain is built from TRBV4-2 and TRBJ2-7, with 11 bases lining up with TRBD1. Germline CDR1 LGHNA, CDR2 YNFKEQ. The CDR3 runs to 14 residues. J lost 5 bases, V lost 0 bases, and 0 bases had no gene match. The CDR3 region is CASSQEDRGHEQYF. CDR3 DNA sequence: TGTGCCAGCAGCCAAGAGGACAGGGGGCACGAGCAGTACTTC.

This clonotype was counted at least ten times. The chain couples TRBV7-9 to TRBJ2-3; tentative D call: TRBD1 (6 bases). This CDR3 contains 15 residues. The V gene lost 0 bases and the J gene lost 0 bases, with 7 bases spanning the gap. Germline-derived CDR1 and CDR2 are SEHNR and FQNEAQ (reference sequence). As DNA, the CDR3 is TGTGCCAGCAGCTTAGCGGGGGCGAGCACAGATACGCAGTATTTT. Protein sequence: CASSLAGASTDTQYF.

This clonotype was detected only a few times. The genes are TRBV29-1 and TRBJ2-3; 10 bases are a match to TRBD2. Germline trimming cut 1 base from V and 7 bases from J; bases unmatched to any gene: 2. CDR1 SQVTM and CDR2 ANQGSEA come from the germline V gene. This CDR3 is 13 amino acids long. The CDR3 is CSVEVLAGNTQYF. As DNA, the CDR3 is TGCAGCGTTGAAGTACTAGCGGGGAATACGCAGTATTTT.

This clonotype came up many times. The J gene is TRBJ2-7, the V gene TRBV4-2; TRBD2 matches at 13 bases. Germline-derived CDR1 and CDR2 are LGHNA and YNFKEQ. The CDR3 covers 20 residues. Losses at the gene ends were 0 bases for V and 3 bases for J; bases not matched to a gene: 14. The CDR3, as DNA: TGTGCCAGCAGCCAAGATTTCGTCGGACTAGCGGGGGCTAGAGGCTACGAGCAGTACTTC. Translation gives CASSQDFVGLAGARGYEQYF.

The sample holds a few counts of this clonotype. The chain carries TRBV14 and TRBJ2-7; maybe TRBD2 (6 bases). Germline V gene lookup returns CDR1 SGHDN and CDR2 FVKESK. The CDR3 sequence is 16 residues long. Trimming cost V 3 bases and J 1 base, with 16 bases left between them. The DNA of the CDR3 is TGTGCCAGCAGCCACCGTCTTGGGAGGAGTTCCTACGAGCAGTACTTC. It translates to CASSHRLGRSSYEQYF.

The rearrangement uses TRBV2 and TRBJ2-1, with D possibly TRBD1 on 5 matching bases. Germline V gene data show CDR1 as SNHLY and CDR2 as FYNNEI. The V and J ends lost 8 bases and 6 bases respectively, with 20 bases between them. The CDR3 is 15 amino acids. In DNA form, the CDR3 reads TGTGCCAGCGATCTTGCTGGTCAAAGGGGCAATGAGCAGTTCTTC. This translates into CASDLAGQRGNEQFF.

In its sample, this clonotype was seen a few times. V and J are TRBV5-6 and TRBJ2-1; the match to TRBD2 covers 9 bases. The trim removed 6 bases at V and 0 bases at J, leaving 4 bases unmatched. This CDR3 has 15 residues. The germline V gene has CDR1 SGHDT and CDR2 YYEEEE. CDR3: CASITSGFSYNEQFF. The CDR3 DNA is TGTGCCAGCATAACTAGCGGGTTCTCCTACAATGAGCAGTTCTTC.